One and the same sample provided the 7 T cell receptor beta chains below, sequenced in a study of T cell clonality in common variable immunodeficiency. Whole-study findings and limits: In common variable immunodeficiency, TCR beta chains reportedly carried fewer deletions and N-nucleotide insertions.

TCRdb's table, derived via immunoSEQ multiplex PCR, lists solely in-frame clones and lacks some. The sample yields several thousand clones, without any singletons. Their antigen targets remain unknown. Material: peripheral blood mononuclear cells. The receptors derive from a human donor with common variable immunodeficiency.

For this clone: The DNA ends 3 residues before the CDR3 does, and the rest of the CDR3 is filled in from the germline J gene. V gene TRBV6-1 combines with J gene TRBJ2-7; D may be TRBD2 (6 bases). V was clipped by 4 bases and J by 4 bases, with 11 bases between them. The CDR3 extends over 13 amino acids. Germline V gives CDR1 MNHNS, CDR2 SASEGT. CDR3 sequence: CASSAGGVYEQYF. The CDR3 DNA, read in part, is TGTGCCAGCAGTGCCGGGGGAGTATACGAG.

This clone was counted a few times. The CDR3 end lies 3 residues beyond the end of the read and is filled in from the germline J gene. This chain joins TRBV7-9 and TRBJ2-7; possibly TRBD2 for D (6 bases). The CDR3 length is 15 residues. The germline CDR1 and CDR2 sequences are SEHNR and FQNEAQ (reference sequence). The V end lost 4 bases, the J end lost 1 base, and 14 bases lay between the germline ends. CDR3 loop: CASSYSGSGSYEQYF. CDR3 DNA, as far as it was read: TGTGCCAGCAGCTACTCGGGTAGCGGATCCTACGAG.

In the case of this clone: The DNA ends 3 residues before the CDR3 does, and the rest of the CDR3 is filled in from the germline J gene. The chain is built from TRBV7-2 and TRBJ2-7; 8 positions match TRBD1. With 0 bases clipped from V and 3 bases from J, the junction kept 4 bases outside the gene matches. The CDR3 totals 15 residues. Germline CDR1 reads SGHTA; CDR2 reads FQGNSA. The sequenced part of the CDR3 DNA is TGTGCCAGCAGCTTAGCTACAGGGGGAAACTACGAG. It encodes CASSLATGGNYE. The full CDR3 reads CASSLATGGNYEQYF.

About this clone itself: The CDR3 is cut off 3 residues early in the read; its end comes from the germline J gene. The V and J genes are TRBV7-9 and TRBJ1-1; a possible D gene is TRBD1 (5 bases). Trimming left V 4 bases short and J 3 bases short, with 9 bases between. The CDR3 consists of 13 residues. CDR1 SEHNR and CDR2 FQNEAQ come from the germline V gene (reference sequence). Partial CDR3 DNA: TGTGCCAGCAGCTCGGGGGTCTACACTGAA. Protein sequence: CASSSGVYTE. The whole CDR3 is CASSSGVYTEAFF.

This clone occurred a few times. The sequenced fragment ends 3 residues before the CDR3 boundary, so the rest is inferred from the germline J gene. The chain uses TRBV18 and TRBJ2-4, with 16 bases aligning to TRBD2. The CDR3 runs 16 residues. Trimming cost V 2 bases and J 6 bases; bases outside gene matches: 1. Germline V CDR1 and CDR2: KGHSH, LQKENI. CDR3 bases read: TGTGCCAGCTCACCAGGGACTAGCGGGAGGGTAAACATT. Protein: CASSPGTSGRVNI. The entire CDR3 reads CASSPGTSGRVNIQYF.

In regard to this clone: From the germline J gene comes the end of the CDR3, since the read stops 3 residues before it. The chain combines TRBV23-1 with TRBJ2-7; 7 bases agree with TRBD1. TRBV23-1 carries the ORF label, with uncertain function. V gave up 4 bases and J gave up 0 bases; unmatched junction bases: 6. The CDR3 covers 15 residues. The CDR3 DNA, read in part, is TGCGCCAGCAGTCCGAGGACAGGAGGCTCCTACGAG. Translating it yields CASSPRTGGSYE. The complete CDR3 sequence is CASSPRTGGSYEQYF.

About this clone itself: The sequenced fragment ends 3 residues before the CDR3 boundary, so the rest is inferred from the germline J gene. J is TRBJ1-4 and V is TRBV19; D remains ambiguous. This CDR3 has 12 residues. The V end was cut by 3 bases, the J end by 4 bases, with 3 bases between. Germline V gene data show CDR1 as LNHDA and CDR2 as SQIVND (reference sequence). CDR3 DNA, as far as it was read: TGTGCCAGTAGTATCGGTAATGAAAAA. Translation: CASSIGNEK. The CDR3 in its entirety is CASSIGNEKLFF.